Below are 29 T cell receptor beta chains sequenced from a single sample in a study of shared clonotypes between healthy human individuals. The assay was immunoSEQ multiplex PCR, and TCRdb's table has in-frame clones only and misses some. This sample carries just under 350,000 clones, about 73% of them seen once, and the ten largest clones take 8% to 13%. Sequenced: memory CD4+ T cells sorted from blood. Subset in this sample: CD45RA-negative fraction. The receptors derive from a young man in good health.

This sequence joins TRBV7-9 and TRBJ2-7; 8 positions agree with TRBD2. Germline values: CDR1 SEHNR, CDR2 FQNEAQ (reference sequence). The CDR3 is 14 amino acids. The V and J ends lost 4 bases and 5 bases, in that order; junction bases with no gene match: 7. The CDR3 bases are TGTGCCAGCAGCTCCGGGACTAGTTACCACGAGCAGTACTTC. As protein: CASSSGTSYHEQYF.

V gene TRBV28 combines with J gene TRBJ2-5; a possible D gene is TRBD1 (5 bases). Germline V gives CDR1 MDHEN, CDR2 SYDVKM. The CDR3 is 14 residues long. V was cut by 2 bases and J by 10 bases, with 17 bases left in between. The DNA for the CDR3 is TGTGCCAGCAGTTTAAGTTGGGGCCCCCCGGGCCAGTACTTC. This gives the protein CASSLSWGPPGQYF.

Comments on this clone: Other nucleotide sequences from this sample produce the same CDR3. The chain joins TRBV5-1 to TRBJ2-3; 8 bases align to TRBD2. CDR3 length: 15 amino acids. V lost 1 base and J lost 4; bases outside the gene matches: 5. CDR1 and CDR2 from the germline V gene are SGHRS and YFSETQ. CDR3 sequence reads: CASSLRGLGADTQYF. CDR3 nucleotides: TGCGCCAGCAGCTTGAGGGGACTAGGTGCAGATACGCAGTATTTT.

The CDR3, as DNA: TGTGCCTGTGTTGACCGGGACAGGGGGCTAGGGGAGCTGTTTTTT. As protein: CACVDRDRGLGELFF. V is TRBV30 and J is TRBJ2-2; 12 bases match TRBD1. Per germline, CDR1 GTSNPN and CDR2 SVGIG (reference sequence). The CDR3 is 15 residues long. Germline trimming cut 6 bases from V and 8 bases from J; bases unmatched to any gene: 10. The full variable domain, its missing parts supplied by reference TRBV30 and TRBJ2-2, is SQTIHQWPATLVQPVGSPLSLECTVEGTSNPNLYWYRQAAGRGLQLLFYSVGIGQISSEVPQNLSASRPQDRQFILSSKKLLLSDSGFYLCACVDRDRGLGELFFGEGSRLTVL.

A few counts support this clone. This chain joins TRBV4-1 and TRBJ1-5; no reliable D call. CDR3 size: 13 residues. V dropped 0 bases and J dropped 7 bases, with 7 bases sitting between them. Germline V gene sequence: CDR1 MGHRA, CDR2 YSYEKL. CDR3 residues: CASSQDFGQPQHF. The CDR3 region has the DNA TGCGCCAGCAGCCAAGATTTCGGACAGCCCCAGCATTTT.

The chain uses TRBV7-6 and TRBJ2-7, with no clear D. This CDR3 region has 12 residues. Trimming pared 5 bases from V and 3 bases from J, leaving 8 bases between. Looked up from germline, CDR1 is SGHVS and CDR2 is FNYEAQ. CDR3 amino acids: CASSPMGYEQYF. For the CDR3, the DNA is TGTGCCAGCAGCCCCATGGGCTACGAGCAGTACTTC.

The rearrangement joins TRBV9 to TRBJ1-5; D may be TRBD1 (6 bases). From germline, CDR1 is SGDLS and CDR2 YYNGEE. V dropped 4 bases and J dropped 0 bases, with 8 bases sitting between them. The CDR3 runs 14 residues. The CDR3 loop is CASSQGYSNQPQHF. The CDR3 DNA follows: TGTGCCAGCAGCCAGGGGTATAGCAATCAGCCCCAGCATTTT.

The V and J genes are TRBV6-5 and TRBJ2-1, with D unresolved. From germline, CDR1 is MNHEY and CDR2 SVGAGI. The V end lost 5 bases, the J end lost 7 bases, and 6 bases lay between the germline ends. The CDR3 length is 11 residues. The CDR3 loop reads CASSTYNEQFF. In nucleotides, the CDR3 is TGTGCCAGCAGTACTTATAATGAGCAGTTCTTC.

This chain links TRBV18 with TRBJ2-7; 8 bases are shared with TRBD1. Losses at the gene ends were 4 bases for V and 3 bases for J; bases not matched to a gene: 2. CDR1 and CDR2 (germline): KGHSH, LQKENI. CDR3 length equals 13 residues. CDR3: CASSHTGGYEQYF. The CDR3, as DNA: TGTGCCAGCTCACATACAGGGGGCTACGAGCAGTACTTC. Filled out from reference TRBV18 and TRBJ2-7, the complete variable domain reads NAGVMQNPRHLVRRRGQEARLRCSPMKGHSHVYWYRQLPEEGLKFMVYLQKENIIDESGMPKERFSAEFPKEGPSILRIQQVVRGDSAAYFCASSHTGGYEQYFGPGTRLTVT.

This rearrangement joins TRBV19 to TRBJ1-5; 11 bases agree with TRBD1. Germline trimming cut 4 bases from V and 6 bases from J; bases unmatched to any gene: 8. Germline CDR1 LNHDA, CDR2 SQIVND (reference sequence). This CDR3 has 16 residues. The chain's CDR3 is CASSTPRTGGTQPQHF. DNA for the CDR3: TGTGCCAGTAGTACACCAAGGACAGGGGGCACTCAGCCCCAGCATTTT.

The count of this clone is one. V usage is TRBV7-2 and J usage is TRBJ2-7; 8 bases fit TRBD2. After removal of 7 bases from V and 7 bases from J, the junction contained 12 bases not matched to a gene. The CDR3 sequence is 14 residues long. Germline V lookup: CDR1 SGHTA, CDR2 FQGNSA. CDR3 nucleotide sequence: TGTGCCAGCACCCCAGTAGCGGGATTGGGTGAGCAGTACTTC. Translated: CASTPVAGLGEQYF.

This clone was seen only once. V and J are TRBV30 and TRBJ1-6; D is possibly TRBD1 (6 bases). V was clipped by 3 bases and J by 8 bases, with 17 bases between them. Germline CDR1 GTSNPN, CDR2 SVGIG (reference sequence). The CDR3 runs to 15 residues. For the CDR3, the DNA is TGTGCCTGGAGCGAAACAGGGAAGGGCGATTCACCCCTCCACTTT. This codes for CAWSETGKGDSPLHF.

The chain has TRBV9 and TRBJ2-1, with D uncertain. This CDR3 contains 15 residues. Germline V CDR1 and CDR2: SGDLS, YYNGEE. V lost 0 bases, J lost 0 bases, and 7 bases lay in between. The CDR3 here is CASSVALSSYNEQFF. Written as DNA, the CDR3 is TGTGCCAGCAGCGTAGCGCTTAGCTCCTACAATGAGCAGTTCTTC.

V is TRBV19 and J is TRBJ2-4; the D call may be TRBD1 or TRBD2 (5 bases each). Germline V CDR1 and CDR2: LNHDA, SQIVND (reference sequence). V was cut by 5 bases and J by 3 bases, with 17 bases left in between. This CDR3 has 16 amino acids. The DNA for the CDR3 is TGTGCCAGTAGTTCCCCCGGGGCAGTGGACAAAAACATTCAGTACTTC. Translating gives CASSSPGAVDKNIQYF.

This clone appeared a single time. This chain joins TRBV5-4 and TRBJ2-7, with 8 positions matching TRBD2. Trimming at V came to 0 bases and at J to 6 bases, leaving 8 bases not matched to a gene. The germline V gene encodes CDR1 SGHNT and CDR2 YYREEE (reference sequence). The CDR3 is 15 amino acids. In DNA, the CDR3 is TGTGCCAGCAGCTTGGGACTAGCGCGCTCCGGCGAGCAGTACTTC. Translation: CASSLGLARSGEQYF.

The chain has TRBV7-9 and TRBJ2-1; 12 bases agree with TRBD2. Per germline, CDR1 SEHNR and CDR2 FQNEAQ (reference sequence). The junction had 5 bases not matched to a gene; V was cut back by 5 bases and J by 3 bases. The CDR3 is 16 amino acids. The CDR3 DNA follows: TGTGCCAGCAGCCTAGGGACTAGCGGGTTCTACAATGAGCAGTTCTTC. This sequence encodes CASSLGTSGFYNEQFF.

The J gene is TRBJ2-2, the V gene TRBV12-5; the D is unclear. Trimming pared 3 bases from V and 4 bases from J, leaving 3 bases between. Germline loops: CDR1 LGHNT, CDR2 FRNRAP. The CDR3 consists of 12 residues. CDR3 amino acids: CASGFSTGELFF. CDR3 sequence (DNA): TGTGCTAGTGGTTTCAGCACCGGGGAGCTGTTTTTT.

The chain joins TRBV5-4 to TRBJ1-1; D unclear. Trimming removed 4 bases from V and 0 bases from J, with 13 bases in between. The CDR3 contains 15 residues. Germline CDR1 reads SGHNT; CDR2 reads YYREEE (reference sequence). The CDR3 spells CASSPGIAMNTEAFF. The CDR3, as DNA: TGTGCCAGCAGCCCGGGGATAGCGATGAACACTGAAGCTTTCTTT.

This clone was found a few times. Other DNA variants within this sample encode the same CDR3. The J gene is TRBJ2-1, the V gene TRBV7-9; no clear D gene. The CDR3 covers 16 residues. Germline V gives CDR1 SEHNR, CDR2 FQNEAQ (reference sequence). The V and J ends lost 3 bases and 0 bases respectively, with 12 bases between them. The CDR3 region has the DNA TGTGCCAGCAGCTTGAGCCTTGCAGGCTCCTACAATGAGCAGTTCTTC. Residues: CASSLSLAGSYNEQFF.

This chain joins TRBV5-8 and TRBJ2-1, with D unclear. Looked up from germline, CDR1 is SGHTS and CDR2 is YDEGEE. The CDR3 consists of 15 residues. V dropped 2 bases and J dropped 10 bases, with 19 bases sitting between them. The CDR3 sequence: CASSLGVWTGPEQFF. The CDR3 nucleotides read TGTGCCAGCAGCTTAGGTGTCTGGACCGGACCCGAGCAGTTCTTC.

The V and J genes are TRBV5-1 and TRBJ2-7; TRBD1 matches 9 bases. Germline V lookup: CDR1 SGHRS, CDR2 YFSETQ. V gave up 2 bases and J gave up 3 bases; unmatched junction bases: 3. This CDR3 is 14 amino acids long. CDR3 sequence (DNA): TGCGCCAGCAGCTTCATGACAGGGGGCTACGAGCAGTACTTC. Translating gives CASSFMTGGYEQYF.

DNA of the CDR3: TGTGCCAGCAGTGACCCCCAAGGGACAGGGTCCGATGAGCAGTTCTTC. Protein product: CASSDPQGTGSDEQFF. The rearrangement uses TRBV25-1 and TRBJ2-1; 9 bases line up with TRBD1. The V and J ends lost 3 bases and 8 bases, in that order; junction bases with no gene match: 11. This CDR3 has 16 amino acids. Germline lookup yields CDR1 MGHDK and CDR2 SYGVNS.

V gene TRBV29-1 combines with J gene TRBJ2-5, with D unclear. V was shortened by 2 bases and J by 4 bases, with 8 bases between the two germline ends. The V gene's germline CDR1 is SQVTM and CDR2 ANQGSEA. There are 12 residues in the CDR3. CDR3 in amino acids: CSVESVSETQYF. DNA for the CDR3: TGCAGCGTTGAAAGCGTCTCAGAGACCCAGTACTTC. Variable domain in full (rest from reference TRBV29-1 and TRBJ2-5): SAVISQKPSRDICQRGTSLTIQCQVDSQVTMMFWYRQQPGQSLTLIATANQGSEATYESGFVIDKFPISRPNLTFSTLTVSNMSPEDSSIYLCSVESVSETQYFGPGTRLLVL.

The gene calls are TRBV7-9 and TRBJ2-4, with a weak D call TRBD2 (5 bases). Germline-derived CDR1 and CDR2 are SEHNR and FQNEAQ (reference sequence). Trimming left V 0 bases short and J 4 bases short, with 10 bases between. This CDR3 has 15 amino acids. The CDR3 spells CASSLAGVGKNIQYF. The CDR3 DNA reads as TGTGCCAGCAGCTTAGCGGGAGTCGGGAAAAACATTCAGTACTTC.

This rearrangement joins TRBV27 to TRBJ1-5; perhaps TRBD1 as D (6 bases). The CDR3 length is 16 residues. Germline V lookup: CDR1 MNHEY, CDR2 SMNVEV (reference sequence). The V end was cut by 5 bases, the J end by 3 bases, with 17 bases between. CDR3 bases: TGTGCCAGCAGTCTTTACTCGGACAGCTCCAATCAGCCCCAGCATTTT. This codes for CASSLYSDSSNQPQHF.

The chain links TRBV18 to TRBJ2-5, with 8 bases identical to TRBD2. CDR1 KGHSH and CDR2 LQKENI come from the germline V gene. CDR3 length: 14 amino acids. V dropped 5 bases and J dropped 3; count of bases not matched to a gene: 5. The DNA for the CDR3 is TGTGCCAGCTCATCGGTAGCGGGAAAAGAGACCCAGTACTTC. The encoded protein is CASSSVAGKETQYF.

J is TRBJ2-7 and V is TRBV7-2; the match to TRBD2 covers 15 bases. V trimming: 6 bases; J trimming: 4 bases; junction bases outside the gene matches: 7. The CDR3 is 16 residues long. Germline V gene data show CDR1 as SGHTA and CDR2 as FQGNSA. This CDR3 is CASSPGLAGGLYEQYF. In DNA form, the CDR3 reads TGTGCCAGCAGTCCAGGACTAGCGGGAGGGTTGTACGAGCAGTACTTC.

This chain connects TRBV7-8 to TRBJ1-1; D gene unclear. This CDR3 contains 17 residues. Germline V gives CDR1 SGHVS, CDR2 FQNEAQ. Trimming cost V 3 bases and J 1 base, with 18 bases left between them. CDR3 protein: CASSFHRVAGRNTEAFF. Written as DNA, the CDR3 is TGTGCCAGCAGCTTCCACCGGGTCGCCGGTCGGAACACTGAAGCTTTCTTT.

The chain joins TRBV21-1 to TRBJ1-2; no DNA check was done on the table's D call, TRBD1. TRBV21-1 is labeled a pseudogene. This CDR3 has 17 amino acids. CDR3 sequence (DNA): TGTGCCAGCAGCTCCCGGGACAGGGGAGAATTTAACTATGGCTACACCTTC. The encoded protein is CASSSRDRGEFNYGYTF.